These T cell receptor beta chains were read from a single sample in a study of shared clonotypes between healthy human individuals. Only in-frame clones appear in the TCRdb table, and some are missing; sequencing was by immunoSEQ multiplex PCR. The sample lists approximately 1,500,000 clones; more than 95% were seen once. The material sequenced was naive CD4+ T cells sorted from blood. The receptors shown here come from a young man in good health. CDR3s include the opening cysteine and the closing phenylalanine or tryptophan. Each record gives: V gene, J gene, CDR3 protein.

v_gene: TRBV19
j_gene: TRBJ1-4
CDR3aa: CAVGERLHNEKLFF

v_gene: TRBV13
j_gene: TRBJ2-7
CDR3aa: CASSLFGEQYF

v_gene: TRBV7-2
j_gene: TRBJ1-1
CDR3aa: CASSLVRWRERSMNTEAFF

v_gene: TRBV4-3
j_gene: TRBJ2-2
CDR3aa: CASSHPRGRGSTGELFF

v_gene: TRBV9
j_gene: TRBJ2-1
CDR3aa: CASSARGYNEQFF

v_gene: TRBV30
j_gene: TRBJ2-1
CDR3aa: CAWKVDYNEQFF

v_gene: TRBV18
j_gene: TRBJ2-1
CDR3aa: CASSPRDRVVENEQFF

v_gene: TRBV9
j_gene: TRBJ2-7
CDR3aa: CASSSEGSGPYEQYF

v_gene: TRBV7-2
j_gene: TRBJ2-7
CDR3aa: CASSLGGIPYEQYF

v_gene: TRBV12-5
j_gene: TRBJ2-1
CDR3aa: CASGLDRVSNEQFF

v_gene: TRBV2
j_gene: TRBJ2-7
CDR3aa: CASKGNSYEQYF

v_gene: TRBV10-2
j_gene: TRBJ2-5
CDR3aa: CASKEGLGLRTGGFETQYF

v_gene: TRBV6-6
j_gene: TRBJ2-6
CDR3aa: CASTLGGSGANVLTF

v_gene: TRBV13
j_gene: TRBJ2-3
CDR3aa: CASNQGVSTDTQYF

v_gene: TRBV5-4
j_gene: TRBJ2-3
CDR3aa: CASSIGTSNTQYF

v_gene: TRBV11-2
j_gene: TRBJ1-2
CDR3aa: CASSSLPGYGYTF

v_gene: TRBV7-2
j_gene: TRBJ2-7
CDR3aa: CASVPTSGSYEQYF

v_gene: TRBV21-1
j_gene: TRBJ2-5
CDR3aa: CASNSQETQYF

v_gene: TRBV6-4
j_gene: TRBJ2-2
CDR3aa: CAGRRGTNTGELFF

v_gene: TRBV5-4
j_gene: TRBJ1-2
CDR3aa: CASSLGQGDYGYTF

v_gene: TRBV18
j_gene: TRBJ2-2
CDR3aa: CASSPGQNTGELFF

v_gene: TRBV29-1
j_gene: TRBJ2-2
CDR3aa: CSVWTYSRELFF

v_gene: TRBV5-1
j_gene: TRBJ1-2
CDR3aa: CASSLFPKKQAEVGYTF

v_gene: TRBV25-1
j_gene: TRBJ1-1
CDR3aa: CASSPTPPNTEAFF

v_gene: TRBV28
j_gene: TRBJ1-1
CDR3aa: CASETDGSNTEAFF

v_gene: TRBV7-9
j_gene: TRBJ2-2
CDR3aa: CASSLGTFGGELFF

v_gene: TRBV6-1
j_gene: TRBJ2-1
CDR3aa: CASRVTGLIGEQFF

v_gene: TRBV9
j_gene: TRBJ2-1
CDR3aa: CASSGFGESSYNEQFF

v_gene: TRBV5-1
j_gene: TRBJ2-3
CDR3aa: CASSSYSGMDTQYF

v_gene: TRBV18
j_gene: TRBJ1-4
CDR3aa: CASSPPASEKLFF

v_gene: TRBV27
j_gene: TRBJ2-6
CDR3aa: CASSLSFFLSGANVLTF

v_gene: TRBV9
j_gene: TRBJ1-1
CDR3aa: CASSVDAGSEWTEAFF

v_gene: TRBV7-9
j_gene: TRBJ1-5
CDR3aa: CASSYQGANQPQHF

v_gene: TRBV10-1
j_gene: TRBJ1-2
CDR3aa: CASSESWGVYGYTF

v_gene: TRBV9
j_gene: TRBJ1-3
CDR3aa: CASSTQLRTGGTGNTIYF

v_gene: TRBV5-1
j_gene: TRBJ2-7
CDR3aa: CASTQSPGNHEQYF

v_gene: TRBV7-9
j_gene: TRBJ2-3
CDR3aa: CASSLSSGASTDTQYF

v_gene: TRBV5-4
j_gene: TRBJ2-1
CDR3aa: CASGDKGLAGFNEQFF

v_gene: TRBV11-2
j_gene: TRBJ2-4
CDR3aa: CASSLDQNDIQYF

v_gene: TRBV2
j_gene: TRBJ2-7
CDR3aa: CASSEGGTGTEQYF

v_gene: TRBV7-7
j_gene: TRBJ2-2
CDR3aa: CARGDENTGELFF

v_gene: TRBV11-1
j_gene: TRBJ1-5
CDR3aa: CASSLGRDQPQHF

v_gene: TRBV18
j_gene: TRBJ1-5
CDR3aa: CASSPRVGNQPQHF

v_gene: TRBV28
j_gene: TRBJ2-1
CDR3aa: CASSLTSARDEQFF

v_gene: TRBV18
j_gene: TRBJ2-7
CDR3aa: CASSPLSSSYEQYF

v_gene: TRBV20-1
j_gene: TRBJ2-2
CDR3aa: CSALFTGELFF

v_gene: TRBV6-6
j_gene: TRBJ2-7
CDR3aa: CASSNGAYEQYF

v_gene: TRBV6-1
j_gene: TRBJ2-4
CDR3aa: CASRRTGTNKNIQYF

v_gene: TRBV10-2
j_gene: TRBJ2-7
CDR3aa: CAAAALSNYEQYF

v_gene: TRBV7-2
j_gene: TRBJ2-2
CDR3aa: CASSRPTLNTGELFF

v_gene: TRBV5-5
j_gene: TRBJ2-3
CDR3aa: CASSLYTDTQYF

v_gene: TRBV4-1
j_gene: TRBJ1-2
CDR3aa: CASSQVVGSGTGRAGYTF

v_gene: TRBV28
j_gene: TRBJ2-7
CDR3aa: CASPVFSGSKNEQYF

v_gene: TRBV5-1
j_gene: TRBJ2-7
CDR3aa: CASRQVADSYEQYF

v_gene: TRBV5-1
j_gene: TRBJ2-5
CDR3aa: CASSSGLAGGPRETQYF

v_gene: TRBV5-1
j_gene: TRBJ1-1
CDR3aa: CASSPGGPGAFF